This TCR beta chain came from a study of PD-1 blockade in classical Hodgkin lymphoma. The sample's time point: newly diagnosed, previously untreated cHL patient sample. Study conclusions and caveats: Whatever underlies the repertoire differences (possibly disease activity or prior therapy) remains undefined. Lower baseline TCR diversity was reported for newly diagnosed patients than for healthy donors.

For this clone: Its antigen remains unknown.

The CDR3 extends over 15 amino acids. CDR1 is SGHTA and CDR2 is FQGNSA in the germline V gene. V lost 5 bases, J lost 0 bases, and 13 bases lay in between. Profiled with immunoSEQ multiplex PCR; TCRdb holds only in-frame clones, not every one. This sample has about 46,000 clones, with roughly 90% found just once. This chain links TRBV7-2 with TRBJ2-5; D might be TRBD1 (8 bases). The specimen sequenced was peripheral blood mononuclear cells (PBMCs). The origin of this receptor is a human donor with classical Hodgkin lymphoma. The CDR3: CASSRGDRYQETQYF. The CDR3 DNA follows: TGTGCCAGCAGCCGGGGGGACAGGTACCAAGAGACCCAGTACTTC.